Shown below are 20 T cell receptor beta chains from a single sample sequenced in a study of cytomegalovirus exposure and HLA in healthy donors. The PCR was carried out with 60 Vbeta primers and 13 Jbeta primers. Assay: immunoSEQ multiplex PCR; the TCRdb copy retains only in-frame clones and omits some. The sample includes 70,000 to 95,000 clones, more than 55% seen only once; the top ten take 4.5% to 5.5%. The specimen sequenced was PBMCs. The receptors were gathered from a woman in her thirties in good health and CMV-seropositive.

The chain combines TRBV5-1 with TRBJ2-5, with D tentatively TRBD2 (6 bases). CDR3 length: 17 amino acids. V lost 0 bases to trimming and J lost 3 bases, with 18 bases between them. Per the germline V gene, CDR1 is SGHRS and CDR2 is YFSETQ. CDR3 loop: CASSLAVSSWGEETQYF. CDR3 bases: TGCGCCAGCAGCTTGGCGGTATCGAGTTGGGGGGAAGAGACCCAGTACTTC.

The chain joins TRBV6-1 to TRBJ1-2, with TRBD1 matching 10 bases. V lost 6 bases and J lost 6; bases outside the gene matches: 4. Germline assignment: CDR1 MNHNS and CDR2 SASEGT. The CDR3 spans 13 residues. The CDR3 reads CASRRDRGDGYTF. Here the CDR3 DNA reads TGTGCCAGCAGGAGGGACAGGGGTGATGGCTACACCTTC.

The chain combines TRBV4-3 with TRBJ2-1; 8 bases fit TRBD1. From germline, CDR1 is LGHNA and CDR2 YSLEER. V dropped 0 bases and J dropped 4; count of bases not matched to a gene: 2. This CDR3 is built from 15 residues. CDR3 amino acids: CASSQEGTGYNEQFF. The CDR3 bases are TGCGCCAGCAGCCAAGAAGGGACAGGTTACAATGAGCAGTTCTTC.

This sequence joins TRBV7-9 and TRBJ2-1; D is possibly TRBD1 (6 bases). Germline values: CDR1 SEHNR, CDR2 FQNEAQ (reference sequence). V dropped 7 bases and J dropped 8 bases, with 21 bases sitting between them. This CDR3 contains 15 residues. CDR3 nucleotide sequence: TGTGCCAGCACCACCACAGGGTTCCTCTTGGATGAGCAGTTCTTC. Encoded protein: CASTTTGFLLDEQFF.

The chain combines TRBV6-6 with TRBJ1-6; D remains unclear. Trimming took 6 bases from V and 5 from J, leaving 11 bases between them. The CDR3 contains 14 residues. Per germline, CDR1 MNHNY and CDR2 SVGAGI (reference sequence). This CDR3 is CASRAPADNSPLHF. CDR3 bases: TGTGCCAGCAGGGCACCAGCGGATAATTCACCCCTCCACTTT.

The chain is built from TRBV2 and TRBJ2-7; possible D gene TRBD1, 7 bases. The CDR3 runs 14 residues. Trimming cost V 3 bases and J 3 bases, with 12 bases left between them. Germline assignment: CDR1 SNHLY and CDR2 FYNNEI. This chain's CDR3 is CASSDRGDFYEQYF. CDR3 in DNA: TGTGCCAGCAGTGACAGGGGGGACTTCTACGAGCAGTACTTC.

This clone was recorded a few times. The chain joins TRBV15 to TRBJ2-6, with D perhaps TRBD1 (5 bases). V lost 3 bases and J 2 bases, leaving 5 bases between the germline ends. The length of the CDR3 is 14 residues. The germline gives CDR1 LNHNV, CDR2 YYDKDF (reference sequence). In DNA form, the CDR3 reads TGTGCCACCAGCAGCAGGGCTGGGGCCAACGTCCTGACTTTC. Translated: CATSSRAGANVLTF.

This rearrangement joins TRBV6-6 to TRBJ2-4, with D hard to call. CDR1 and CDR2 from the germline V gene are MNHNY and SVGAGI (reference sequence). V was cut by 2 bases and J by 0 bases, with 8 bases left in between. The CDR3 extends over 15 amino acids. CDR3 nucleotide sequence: TGTGCCAGCAGTTACGAGGCGGTAGCCAAAAACATTCAGTACTTC. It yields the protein CASSYEAVAKNIQYF.

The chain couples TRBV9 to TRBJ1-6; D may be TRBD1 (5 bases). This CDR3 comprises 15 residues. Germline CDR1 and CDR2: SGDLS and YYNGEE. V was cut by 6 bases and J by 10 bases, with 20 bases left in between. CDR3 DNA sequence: TGTGCCAGCACTCTGGGTGGGCAGGGAGGCTCACCCCTCCACTTT. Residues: CASTLGGQGGSPLHF.

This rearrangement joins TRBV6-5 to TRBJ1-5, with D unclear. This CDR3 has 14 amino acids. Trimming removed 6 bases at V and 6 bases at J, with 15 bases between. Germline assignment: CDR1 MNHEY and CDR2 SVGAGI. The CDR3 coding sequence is TGTGCCAGCAGCGATGGGCCGCGGGCTCAGCCCCAGCATTTT. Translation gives CASSDGPRAQPQHF.

The DNA for the CDR3 is TGTGCCAGCAGCTCCTACAATGAGCAGTTCTTC. Protein product: CASSSYNEQFF. V usage is TRBV19 and J usage is TRBJ2-1; the D is unclear. Looked up from germline, CDR1 is LNHDA and CDR2 is SQIVND (reference sequence). The CDR3 has 11 amino acids. Trimming left V 9 bases short and J 0 bases short, with 3 bases between.

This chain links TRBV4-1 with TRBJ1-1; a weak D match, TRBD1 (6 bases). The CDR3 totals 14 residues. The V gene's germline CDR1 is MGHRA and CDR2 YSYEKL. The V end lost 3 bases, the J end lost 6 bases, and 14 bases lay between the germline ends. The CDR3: CASSQVYRVPEAFF. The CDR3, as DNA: TGCGCCAGCAGCCAGGTGTACAGGGTTCCTGAAGCTTTCTTT.

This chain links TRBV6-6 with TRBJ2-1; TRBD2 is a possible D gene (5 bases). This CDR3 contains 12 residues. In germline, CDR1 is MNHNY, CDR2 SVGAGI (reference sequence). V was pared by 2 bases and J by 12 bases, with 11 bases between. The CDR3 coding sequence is TGTGCCAGCAGTTACCAGGACGGACTGCAGTTCTTC. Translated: CASSYQDGLQFF.

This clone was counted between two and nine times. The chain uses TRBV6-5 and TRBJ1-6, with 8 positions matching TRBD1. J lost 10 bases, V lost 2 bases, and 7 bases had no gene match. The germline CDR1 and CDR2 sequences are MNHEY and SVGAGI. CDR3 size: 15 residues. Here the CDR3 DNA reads TGTGCCAGCAGTTACCGGACAGGGCTTCTATCACCCCTCCACTTT. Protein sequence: CASSYRTGLLSPLHF.

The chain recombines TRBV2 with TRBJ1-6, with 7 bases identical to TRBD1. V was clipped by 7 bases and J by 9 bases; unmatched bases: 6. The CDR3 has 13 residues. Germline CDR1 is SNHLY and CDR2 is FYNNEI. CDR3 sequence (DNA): TGTGCCAGCAATCGACAGGGTAGTTCACCCCTCCACTTT. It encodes CASNRQGSSPLHF. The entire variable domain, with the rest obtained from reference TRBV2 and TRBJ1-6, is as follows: EPEVTQTPSHQVTQMGQEVILRCVPISNHLYFYWYRQILGQKVEFLVSFYNNEISEKSEIFDDQFSVERPDGSNFTLKIRSTKLEDSAMYFCASNRQGSSPLHFGNGTRLTVT.

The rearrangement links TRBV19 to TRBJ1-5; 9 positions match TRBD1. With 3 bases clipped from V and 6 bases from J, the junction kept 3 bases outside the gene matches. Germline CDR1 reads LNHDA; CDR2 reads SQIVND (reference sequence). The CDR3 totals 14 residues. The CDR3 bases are TGTGCCAGTAGTATCGGGACAGGGACTCAGCCCCAGCATTTT. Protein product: CASSIGTGTQPQHF. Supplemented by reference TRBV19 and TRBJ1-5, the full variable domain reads DGGITQSPKYLFRKEGQNVTLSCEQNLNHDAMYWYRQDPGQGLRLIYYSQIVNDFQKGDIAEGYSVSREKKESFPLTVTSAQKNPTAFYLCASSIGTGTQPQHFGDGTRLSIL.

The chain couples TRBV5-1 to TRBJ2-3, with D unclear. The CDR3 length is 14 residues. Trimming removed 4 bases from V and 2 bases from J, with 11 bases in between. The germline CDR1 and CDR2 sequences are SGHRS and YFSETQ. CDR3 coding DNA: TGCGCCAGCAGCCTTGGAGATATCACAGATACGCAGTATTTT. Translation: CASSLGDITDTQYF.

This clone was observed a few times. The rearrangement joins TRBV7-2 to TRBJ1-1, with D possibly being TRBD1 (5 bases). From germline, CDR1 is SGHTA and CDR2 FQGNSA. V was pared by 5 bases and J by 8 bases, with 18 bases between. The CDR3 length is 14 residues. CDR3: CASSLLQGVSEAFF. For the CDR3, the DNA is TGTGCCAGCAGCCTTCTTCAAGGGGTGTCCGAAGCTTTCTTT.

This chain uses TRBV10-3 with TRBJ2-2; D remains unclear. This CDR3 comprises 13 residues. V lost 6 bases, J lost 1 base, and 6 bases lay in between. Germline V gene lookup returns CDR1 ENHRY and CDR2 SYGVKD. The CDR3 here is CAISPLNTGELFF. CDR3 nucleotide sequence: TGTGCCATCAGCCCGTTGAACACCGGGGAGCTGTTTTTT.

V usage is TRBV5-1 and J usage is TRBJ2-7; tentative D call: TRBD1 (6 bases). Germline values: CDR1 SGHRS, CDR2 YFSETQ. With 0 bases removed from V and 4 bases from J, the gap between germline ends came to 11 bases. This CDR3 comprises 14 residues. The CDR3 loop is CASSLATGPYEQYF. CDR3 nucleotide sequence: TGCGCCAGCAGCTTGGCCACAGGGCCTTACGAGCAGTACTTC.